The T cell receptor beta chain described here comes from a study of vaccination and CD4 T cells after COVID-19. Study background: Each individual in the study obtained two doses of BNT162b2 or mRNA-1273 vaccine. The study drew post-COVID samples a median around 92 days after diagnosis (range 35 to 161). Study outcomes and limitations: The median count of SARS-CoV-2-reactive clonotypes rose from about 20 to 38, not significantly.

This CDR3 is 15 amino acids long. CDR1 and CDR2 (germline): SEHNR, FQNEAQ (reference sequence). V lost 5 bases, J lost 8 bases, and 12 bases stayed unmatched. TCRdb reprocessed the PCR reads with MiXCR, giving one entry per CDR3 protein. The sample yields 21,000 or so distinct CDR3 sequences, roughly 53% seen once. Convalescent patients tested SARS-CoV-2 PCR positive from March to December 2020, before Alpha, Beta and Delta emerged. As concerns this clonotype: Its antigen is not known.

The source is a human donor who had recovered from COVID-19. The sequencing here drew on CD4+ T cells from blood, taken before SARS-CoV-2 vaccination. J is TRBJ2-1 and V is TRBV7-9; 7 bases line up with TRBD1. The DNA for the CDR3 is TGTGCCAGCAGCCGGGGCCGAGACAGGGTTCATGAGCAGTTCTTC. Translating it yields CASSRGRDRVHEQFF.